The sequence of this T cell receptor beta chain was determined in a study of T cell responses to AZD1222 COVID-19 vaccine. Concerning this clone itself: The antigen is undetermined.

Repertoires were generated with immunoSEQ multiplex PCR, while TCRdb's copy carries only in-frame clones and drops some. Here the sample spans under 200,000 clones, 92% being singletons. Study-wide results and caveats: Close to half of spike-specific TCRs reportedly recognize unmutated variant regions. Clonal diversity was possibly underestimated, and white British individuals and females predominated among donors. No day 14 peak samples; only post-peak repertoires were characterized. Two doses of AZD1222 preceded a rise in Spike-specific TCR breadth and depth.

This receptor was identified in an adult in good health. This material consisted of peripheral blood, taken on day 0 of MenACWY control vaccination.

CDR3 residues: CSASSRGSVTYNEQFF. CDR3 bases: TGCAGTGCTAGTTCTCGGGGTAGCGTCACCTACAATGAGCAGTTCTTC. This sequence joins TRBV20-1 and TRBJ2-1; D perhaps matches TRBD2 (5 bases). CDR3 length: 16 residues. V was pared by 3 bases and J by 2 bases, with 17 bases between. The germline V gene encodes CDR1 DFQATT and CDR2 SNEGSKA (reference sequence).